This T cell receptor (beta chain) was identified in a study of Graves' ophthalmopathy and Graves' hyperthyroidism. Overall study results and limits: For separating ophthalmopathy from stable hyperthyroidism, a 13-signature model gave 85% to 90% sensitivity and roughly 77% specificity. Appearing in blood as well were most expanded thyroid clonotypes above 0.001 frequency.

RNA transcripts provided the template for amplifying TCR beta CDR3 regions. RT-PCR was first run with HTBI primers, then multiplex PCR in a second round. TCRdb used MiXCR to reprocess the multiplex PCR reads, holding one entry per CDR3 protein. The profile shows about 390,000 distinct CDR3 sequences, roughly 17% of them singletons. The table lists this clonotype with many counts. Its antigen is not known. V was pared by 0 bases and J by 6 bases, with 15 bases between. Per the germline V gene, CDR1 is SQVTM and CDR2 is ANQGSEA. The CDR3 has 14 residues. Hyperthyroidism in these 18- to 65-year-old patients was newly diagnosed, lasting under 2 months. Diagnosis was based on clinical symptoms, serum thyroxine, TRAb, thyroid ultrasound and orbital computed tomography.

The sample consisted of peripheral blood. The sequence came from an adult woman with stable Graves' hyperthyroidism. J is TRBJ2-7 and V is TRBV29-1; no definite D call. The CDR3 DNA is TGCAGCGTTGAAGACTGGCTGAACATGGGCGAGCAGTACTTC. This sequence encodes CSVEDWLNMGEQYF.